This TCR beta chain was recorded in a study of blood T cell repertoires in COVID-19 (dated by TCRdb to about 2020). Regarding the complete study: Samples covering the acute and convalescent phases of COVID-19 were provided by collaborators in the United States, Italy and Spain. The prospective study material was composed of cDNA or gDNA derived from T cells, B-cell-depleted T cells, or PBMCs. The repertoires were released in a freely available public database meant as a resource for research on the immune response to SARS-CoV-2. Samples were obtained from the ongoing ImmuneRACE study (first 160 participants) and from 1,254 subjects provided by 6 global collaborators. Where HLA class I and class II types were available, the types were taken from metadata supplied by the sample provider, not from assay-based typing. Nearly every sample came with metadata listing a de-identified subject ID, COVID-19 status, age in years and sex. Deeply sampled blood TCRbeta repertoires from subjects exposed to, actively infected with, or recovered from COVID-19 were included in the dataset. Findings and caveats that apply to the study as a whole: Clinical and demographic metadata were provided uncurated, with the amount varying by source and participant.

With respect to this clone: The antigen this receptor binds is unknown. It has no much larger one-base neighbor in the sample; base qualities were not kept.

TCRbeta CDR3 regions were amplified from genomic DNA by means of the immunoSEQ Assay, a bias-controlled multiplex PCR. For the original study's pipeline: Nucleated cell counts per sample were estimated from amplification of reference gene primers within the assay. Sequence reads were collapsed and filtered to measure the absolute abundance of every unique TCRbeta CDR3 rearrangement. For each sample, productive Simpson clonality was calculated as the square root of Simpson's diversity index across productive rearrangements. TCRdb re-hosts the immuneACCESS table, in-frame sequences only. Its copies lack some clones; in the studies checked, an unresolved V gene accounts for under half of them, and the cause for the rest is not known. V and J calls and clone size are given by that table; D and trimming were obtained from the DNA. The sample has roughly 250,000 clones on record, more than 65% of them singletons. 4.4% of the sample lies in the top ten.

Collaborating institutions collected whole blood in K2EDTA tubes following their own protocols. For TCRbeta analysis, collaborators shipped samples in one of three forms: frozen whole blood, isolated PBMCs, or DNA extracted from either of those sample types. V is reduced by 6 bases and J by 5 bases, leaving a spacing of 11 bases between them. Reading from cysteine to phenylalanine, the CDR3 counts 13 amino acids. The sequence is cut down to CDR3 DNA, 39 bases in frame from base 1. The receptor was isolated from a man in his fifties with active or convalescent COVID-19. This chain joins TRBV12-3 or TRBV12-4 to TRBJ1-5, with a tentative D gene TRBD1 over 5 matching bases. Sequencing was done on a sample of peripheral blood. CDR3 reads: CASSARGDQPQHF. The DNA sequence reads TGTGCCAGCAGCGCGCGGGGGGATCAGCCCCAGCATTTT.